This T cell receptor (beta chain) was obtained from a study of T cell changes during pregnancy in multiple sclerosis. The method was immunoSEQ multiplex PCR; TCRdb's version includes in-frame clones alone and lacks a portion of them. Of 50,000 or so clones in the sample, about nine tenths are singletons; the top ten hold 0.27%. Trimming left V 8 bases short and J 5 bases short, with 9 bases between. The CDR3 extends over 12 amino acids. CDR1 is ENHRY, CDR2 SYGVKD, per germline. The specimen comprised CD4+ T cells from peripheral blood mononuclear cells, sampled in the second trimester of pregnancy. The V call is TRBV10-3, the J call TRBJ2-2, with a weak D call TRBD2 (5 bases). The TCR was taken from a female donor with multiple sclerosis, enrolled in a pregnancy study. The CDR3 loop is CAIGQRTGELFF. CDR3 sequence (DNA): TGTGCCATCGGCCAGCGGACCGGGGAGCTGTTTTTT.